These 19 T cell receptor beta chains share one sample of origin, sequenced in a study of CD8 T cells in ankylosing spondylitis. One entry per CDR3 protein results from TCRdb running MiXCR on the 5' RACE reads. In the table there are approximately 100,000 distinct CDR3 sequences, about 8.5% of which are singletons. The sequenced material came from blood, either unsorted or a sorted T cell fraction (not recorded which). The origin of the receptors is a male donor with ankylosing spondylitis or in good health (not recorded which).

Details on this clonotype: A much larger clone lies a single base off, so this may be a read error. The rearrangement joins TRBV7-2 to TRBJ2-7; D may match TRBD1 or TRBD2 (5 bases each). This CDR3 spans 14 amino acids. CDR1 is SGHTA, CDR2 FQGNSA, per germline. V shed 6 bases and J shed 3 bases, with 15 bases lying between them. The CDR3 DNA sequence: TGTGCCAGCAGTACGGGACGCGCATTCTACGAGCAGTACTTC. This encodes CASSTGRAFYEQYF.

There are many counts of this clonotype. The V call is TRBV29-1, the J call TRBJ2-5; 7 bases line up with TRBD1. The CDR3 contains 13 residues. Looked up from germline, CDR1 is SQVTM and CDR2 is ANQGSEA. Trimming cost V 6 bases and J 7 bases; bases outside gene matches: 11. CDR3 sequence (DNA): TGCAGCGTCGCACGCCGGGACAGAGGGACCCAGTACTTC. This gives the protein CSVARRDRGTQYF.

This clonotype was observed many times. This sequence joins TRBV29-1 and TRBJ2-7; 7 bases match TRBD1. This CDR3 is built from 14 residues. Looked up from germline, CDR1 is SQVTM and CDR2 is ANQGSEA. Losses at the gene ends were 7 bases for V and 2 bases for J; bases not matched to a gene: 11. The CDR3 protein is CSALTGEGPYEQYF. The CDR3 region has the DNA TGCAGCGCACTCACAGGGGAAGGACCCTACGAGCAGTACTTC.

This clonotype has a count of ten or more. This sequence joins TRBV5-5 and TRBJ1-2; 10 bases map to TRBD1. With V trimmed by 0 bases and J by 0 bases, 2 bases remained unmatched. Germline assignment: CDR1 SGHKS and CDR2 YYEKEE (reference sequence). CDR3 length: 16 amino acids. CDR3 in DNA: TGTGCCAGCAGCTTGGGACAGGGGGCTACTAACTATGGCTACACCTTC. It is translated as CASSLGQGATNYGYTF.

This clonotype was recorded at least ten times. V is TRBV12-3 or TRBV12-4 and J is TRBJ2-3; D gene uncertain. The length of the CDR3 is 14 residues. V was clipped by 6 bases and J by 0 bases, with 10 bases between them. CDR3: CASSQTLSTDTQYF. CDR3 DNA sequence: TGTGCCAGCAGCCAGACCCTTAGCACAGATACGCAGTATTTT.

This clonotype was detected many times. The chain has TRBV7-2 and TRBJ2-1; 13 bases are a match to TRBD2. Per germline, CDR1 SGHTA and CDR2 FQGNSA. This CDR3 contains 14 residues. Losses at the gene ends were 4 bases for V and 6 bases for J; bases not matched to a gene: 0. CDR3 loop: CASSWTSGSNEQFF. The CDR3 DNA sequence: TGTGCCAGCAGCTGGACTAGCGGGAGCAATGAGCAGTTCTTC.

V gene TRBV4-2 combines with J gene TRBJ2-7; D is possibly TRBD1 (6 bases). The CDR3 totals 15 residues. V was clipped by 4 bases and J by 2 bases, with 15 bases between them. Germline CDR1 LGHNA, CDR2 YNFKEQ. The CDR3: CASSLGRTEAYEQYF. CDR3 sequence (DNA): TGTGCCAGCAGCCTTGGTAGGACAGAGGCCTACGAGCAGTACTTC.

This chain links TRBV12-3 or TRBV12-4 with TRBJ1-5; perhaps TRBD1 as D (6 bases). The CDR3 consists of 14 residues. V lost 2 bases and J 3 bases, leaving 8 bases between the germline ends. The CDR3 nucleotides are TGTGCCAGCAGTTTACACAGGGACAATCAGCCCCAGCATTTT. This codes for CASSLHRDNQPQHF.

The chain is built from TRBV20-1 and TRBJ2-1, with a weak D call TRBD2 (5 bases). The CDR3 runs to 13 residues. V was pared by 6 bases and J by 0 bases, with 9 bases between. Germline V gives CDR1 DFQATT, CDR2 SNEGSKA (reference sequence). For the CDR3, the DNA is TGCAGTGCGGAGGTTAGCTCCTACAATGAGCAGTTCTTC. Translation: CSAEVSSYNEQFF.

The gene calls are TRBV20-1 and TRBJ2-1, with TRBD2 matching over 11 bases. This CDR3 comprises 15 residues. V trimming: 6 bases; J trimming: 0 bases; junction bases outside the gene matches: 4. Germline V gives CDR1 DFQATT, CDR2 SNEGSKA (reference sequence). CDR3 in amino acids: CSARGLAVSYNEQFF. CDR3 DNA sequence: TGCAGTGCCCGGGGACTAGCGGTCTCCTACAATGAGCAGTTCTTC.

This clonotype came up a few times. The chain has TRBV6-2 or TRBV6-3 and TRBJ2-1; unclear D gene. The V end was cut by 7 bases, the J end by 0 bases, with 7 bases between. The CDR3 totals 13 residues. Per the germline V gene, CDR1 is MNHEY and CDR2 is SVGEGT. Here the CDR3 reads CASIGSSYNEQFF. The CDR3 region has the DNA TGTGCCAGCATCGGATCCTCCTACAATGAGCAGTTCTTC.

Ten or more counts support this clonotype. The rearrangement joins TRBV12-3 or TRBV12-4 to TRBJ2-2; D uncertain. The CDR3 spans 13 residues. With 3 bases removed from V and 5 bases from J, the gap between germline ends came to 7 bases. The CDR3 bases are TGTGCCAGCAGTTTGGCTAGTACCGGGGAGCTGTTTTTT. This translates into CASSLASTGELFF.

This clonotype was counted at least ten times. V is TRBV6-5 and J is TRBJ1-3; D gene ambiguous. Germline CDR1 and CDR2: MNHEY and SVGAGI. The V gene lost 0 bases and the J gene lost 4 bases, with 7 bases spanning the gap. The CDR3 runs 14 residues. CDR3 sequence (DNA): TGTGCCAGCAGTTACTCGCGGGGAGGAAACACCATATATTTT. This encodes CASSYSRGGNTIYF.

In its sample, this clonotype was seen many times. The V gene is TRBV10-3, the J gene TRBJ1-6; D remains unclear. Trimming pared 0 bases from V and 10 bases from J, leaving 4 bases between. Germline lookup yields CDR1 ENHRY and CDR2 SYGVKD. The length of the CDR3 is 12 residues. The CDR3 DNA is TGTGCCATCAGTGAGTCCCGGTCACCCCTCCACTTT. Its protein is CAISESRSPLHF.

The V and J genes are TRBV12-3 or TRBV12-4 and TRBJ2-4, with a tentative D call TRBD1 (7 bases). V lost 5 bases to trimming and J lost 6 bases, with 14 bases between them. The CDR3 contains 14 residues. The CDR3 coding sequence is TGTGCCAGCAGTCCCCGGGGGACAGCAAACATTCAGTACTTC. Translated: CASSPRGTANIQYF.

This clonotype was found many times. The rearrangement joins TRBV3-1 to TRBJ2-1; TRBD2 matches 13 bases. Germline V gene data show CDR1 as LGHDT and CDR2 as YNNKEL (reference sequence). The CDR3 contains 16 residues. The J segment lost 7 bases and the V segment lost 4 bases, leaving 7 bases of the junction unmatched. The CDR3 region has the DNA TGTGCCAGCAGCCCTGGGACTAGCGGGATCAGGAATGAGCAGTTCTTC. This gives the protein CASSPGTSGIRNEQFF.

Many counts were recorded for this clonotype. The CDR3 region is CASSHGGNTIYF. The CDR3 coding sequence is TGTGCCAGCAGCCATGGTGGGAACACCATATATTTT. The chain has TRBV14 and TRBJ1-3; D is unclear. The CDR3 loop spans 12 amino acids. Per germline, CDR1 SGHDN and CDR2 FVKESK. Trimming left V 3 bases short and J 7 bases short, with 7 bases between.

This clonotype has more than one count but fewer than ten. V usage is TRBV18 and J usage is TRBJ2-1, with 11 bases aligning to TRBD2. With 3 bases clipped from V and 4 bases from J, the junction kept 8 bases outside the gene matches. This CDR3 region has 17 residues. Looked up from germline, CDR1 is KGHSH and CDR2 is LQKENI. CDR3 bases: TGTGCCAGCTCACCCTTTGTAGGGACTAGCGGTTACAATGAGCAGTTCTTC. Translating it yields CASSPFVGTSGYNEQFF.

This clonotype was counted ten times or more. The gene calls are TRBV20-1 and TRBJ2-5; unclear D gene. Trimming stripped 7 bases from V and 1 base from J, with 13 bases between. CDR3 length equals 13 residues. Looked up from germline, CDR1 is DFQATT and CDR2 is SNEGSKA (reference sequence). CDR3 amino acids: CSGWADLQETQYF. In DNA form, the CDR3 reads TGCAGTGGGTGGGCAGACCTCCAAGAGACCCAGTACTTC.